This T cell receptor (beta chain) was sequenced for a study of blood T cell repertoires in COVID-19. Data came from immunoSEQ multiplex PCR; TCRdb stores just in-frame clones and leaves some out. The sample holds some 270,000 clones, 65% to 85% seen once. Germline lookup yields CDR1 MNHEY and CDR2 SVGAGI. V was clipped by 4 bases and J by 7 bases; unmatched bases: 7. The CDR3 has 16 residues. This clone is a singleton in its sample. This TCR came from a man over 45 who had recovered from COVID-19. The specimen was PBMCs or T cells enriched from blood (not recorded which). The rearrangement uses TRBV6-5 and TRBJ1-6; 10 nucleotides line up with TRBD1. CDR3 region: CASSFEGQGRNSPLHF. In DNA, the CDR3 is TGTGCCAGCAGTTTCGAGGGACAGGGGAGGAATTCACCCCTCCACTTT.